The 3 T cell receptor beta chains reported below all come from one sample, sequenced in a study of T cell repertoires and HLA-DP antigens. No antigen has been assigned to these receptors. Sequenced by immunoSEQ multiplex PCR; TCRdb stores in-frame clones only, minus some. The sample holds more than 90,000 clones, roughly 92% seen once. The sequenced sample consisted of CD4+ T cells from PBMCs. These TCRs come from a woman aged 18-29 years in good health and CMV-seronegative.

The chain joins TRBV19 to TRBJ2-6; TRBD1 matches 7 bases. This CDR3 spans 17 amino acids. Trimming at V came to 1 base and at J to 0 bases, leaving 3 bases not matched to a gene. In germline, CDR1 is LNHDA, CDR2 SQIVND (reference sequence). The CDR3 sequence is CASSIGQGPSGANVLTF. Here the CDR3 DNA reads TGTGCCAGTAGTATAGGACAGGGTCCCTCTGGGGCCAACGTCCTGACTTTC.

The J gene is TRBJ2-2, the V gene TRBV5-1, with D hard to call. Trimming stripped 0 bases from V and 1 base from J, with 7 bases between. The CDR3 is 15 residues long. The germline V gene encodes CDR1 SGHRS and CDR2 YFSETQ. CDR3 amino acids: CASSLGQVNTGELFF. Here the CDR3 DNA reads TGCGCCAGCAGCTTGGGCCAGGTGAACACCGGGGAGCTGTTTTTT.

As for this clone: At one of its ends the junction is not consistent with the germline gene, which may arise from a read error. The V gene is TRBV7-7, the J gene TRBJ1-3; D is perhaps TRBD1 (5 bases). The V gene's germline CDR1 is SSHAT and CDR2 FNYEAQ (reference sequence). The CDR3 is 15 amino acids. CDR3 protein: CASSPGQASGNTIYF. The CDR3 region has the DNA TGTGCTAGCAGCCCAGGACAAGCCTCTGGAAACACCATATATTTT.